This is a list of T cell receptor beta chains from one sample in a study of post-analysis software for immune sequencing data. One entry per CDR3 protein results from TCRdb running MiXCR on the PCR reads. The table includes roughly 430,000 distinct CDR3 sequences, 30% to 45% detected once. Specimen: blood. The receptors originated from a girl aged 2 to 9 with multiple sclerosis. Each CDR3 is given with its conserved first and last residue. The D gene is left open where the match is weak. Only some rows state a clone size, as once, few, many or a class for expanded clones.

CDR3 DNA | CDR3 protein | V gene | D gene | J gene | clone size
TGTGCCAGCAGTTACGGGCAGGGGCTCACAGATACGCAGTATTTT | CASSYGQGLTDTQYF | TRBV6-6 | NA | TRBJ2-3 | few
TGCAGTACCAGCGGGACAGGGCACGAGCAGTACTTC | CSTSGTGHEQYF | TRBV20-1 | TRBD1 | TRBJ2-7 | NA
TGTGCCAGCAGTTACTCTTCCAGGGGCGACCCGCAGGGGAGGAACAATGAGCAGTTCTTC | CASSYSSRGDPQGRNNEQFF | TRBV6-2/TRBV6-3 | NA | TRBJ2-1 | NA
TGTGCCAGCAGCCAAGACCTAGCATCGAATGAGCAGTTCTTC | CASSQDLASNEQFF | TRBV4-2 | NA | TRBJ2-1 | NA
TGCGCCAGCAGCTTGGCCTTGACTAGCGGGGCCTACAATGAGCAGTTCTTC | CASSLALTSGAYNEQFF | TRBV5-1 | TRBD2 | TRBJ2-1 | few
TGCAGTGCTATCCCTCGAGACAGGGCGAGGACTGAAGCTTTCTTT | CSAIPRDRARTEAFF | TRBV20-1 | TRBD1 | TRBJ1-1 | few
TGTGCCAGCAGCGTAGAACACAGGGGAGAGGGTAACTATGGCTACACCTTC | CASSVEHRGEGNYGYTF | TRBV9 | TRBD1 | TRBJ1-2 | NA
TGCGCCAGCAGCTTGACGACAGGGGCCTATGGCTACACCTTC | CASSLTTGAYGYTF | TRBV5-1 | TRBD1 | TRBJ1-2 | NA
TGCGCCAGCAGCTTGGGCGGTTCCAGCTCCTACAATGAGCAGTTCTTC | CASSLGGSSSYNEQFF | TRBV5-1 | NA | TRBJ2-1 | NA
TGTGCCAGCAGTGGCCCGGGACAGCACTCTGGGGCCAACGTCCTGACTTTC | CASSGPGQHSGANVLTF | TRBV25-1 | TRBD1 | TRBJ2-6 | many
TGTGCCAGCAGTTACCGCCTGACAAGCTATGGCTACACCTTC | CASSYRLTSYGYTF | TRBV6-2/TRBV6-3 | NA | TRBJ1-2 | few
TGTGCCAGCGTCGGGCATGGCGGAGAGACCCAGTACTTC | CASVGHGGETQYF | TRBV2 | NA | TRBJ2-5 | NA
TGTGTCAGCAGCTCAAGCGCGTACGAGCAGTACTTC | CVSSSSAYEQYF | TRBV11-2 | NA | TRBJ2-7 | NA
TGCGCCAGCAGCCTCAGACCGGATTTCTCCTACGAGCAGTACTTC | CASSLRPDFSYEQYF | TRBV5-1 | NA | TRBJ2-7 | medium-sized
TGTGCCATCAGTGACGGCGGGAGGGTGGCTTACGAGCAGTACTTC | CAISDGGRVAYEQYF | TRBV10-3 | TRBD2 | TRBJ2-7 | NA
TGTGCCAGCAGAGAGCTAGCGGGAGGTTCCTACGAGCAGGACTTC | CASRELAGGSYEQDF | TRBV7-2 | TRBD2 | TRBJ2-7 | NA
TGTGCCAGCGGGGGGGGCTTCTACGAGCAGTACTTC | CASGGGFYEQYF | TRBV12-3/TRBV12-4 | NA | TRBJ2-7 | few
TGTGCCAGCAGCCCGCCGCTGGGCCCAGACAATGAGCAGTTCTTC | CASSPPLGPDNEQFF | TRBV7-9 | NA | TRBJ2-1 | NA
TGTGCCAGCAGCCAGCCCCCCGACAGGTCCTATAATTCACCCCTCCACTTT | CASSQPPDRSYNSPLHF | TRBV12-3/TRBV12-4 | NA | TRBJ1-6 | few
TGTGCCAGCAGCTTTGGGCGTAGCAATGAGCAGTTCTTC | CASSFGRSNEQFF | TRBV7-2 | NA | TRBJ2-1 | few
TGCAGCGTTGACGGCAGGGGGGGTTATGGCTACACCTTC | CSVDGRGGYGYTF | TRBV29-1 | TRBD1 | TRBJ1-2 | NA
TGTGCCAGCAGCAGATTATGGGACTATTCGAACACCGGGGAGCTGTTTTTT | CASSRLWDYSNTGELFF | TRBV12-3/TRBV12-4 | TRBD2 | TRBJ2-2 | NA
TGTGCCAGCACCCCAATGGGGACCTCTGGGGCCAACGTCCTGACTTTC | CASTPMGTSGANVLTF | TRBV3-1 | NA | TRBJ2-6 | NA
TGTGCCAGCAGTGGGAGCGGGGAGTCTAGCACAGATACGCAGTATTTT | CASSGSGESSTDTQYF | TRBV2 | TRBD2 | TRBJ2-3 | few
TGTGCCAGCAGCGCCCGGGCCGCTGAGCAGTTCTTC | CASSARAAEQFF | TRBV28 | NA | TRBJ2-1 | NA
TGTGCCAGCACCCAGGGGAGGGGTGGTCACTATGGCTACACCTTC | CASTQGRGGHYGYTF | TRBV12-3/TRBV12-4 | NA | TRBJ1-2 | NA
TGCAGTGCTAGTGGACCCCTAGGCGGGCAGTTCTTC | CSASGPLGGQFF | TRBV20-1 | NA | TRBJ2-1 | few
TGTGCCATCAGTGGGGGGGCGGAGAAGCAGCCCCAGCATTTT | CAISGGAEKQPQHF | TRBV10-3 | NA | TRBJ1-5 | many
TGTGTCAGCAGCCAAGTTACCAGCGGGGGATCCCCCAATGAGCAGTTCTTC | CVSSQVTSGGSPNEQFF | TRBV3-1 | TRBD2 | TRBJ2-1 | few
TGTGCCAGTAGCCCACCGGGGATAGGGGCAGGACAAGCTTTCTTT | CASSPPGIGAGQAFF | TRBV5-6 | NA | TRBJ1-1 | once
TGTGCCAGCAGCTTAGGGGACAGGGGGAACACTGAAGCTTTCTTT | CASSLGDRGNTEAFF | TRBV7-9 | TRBD1 | TRBJ1-1 | few
TGTGCCGGCAGCTTCCCGAAGATTGGGGGCCGGGTGACCCAGTACTTC | CAGSFPKIGGRVTQYF | TRBV7-2 | NA | TRBJ2-5 | NA
TGCAGTGCTAGAGATAGGCAGAATCAGCCCCAGCATTTT | CSARDRQNQPQHF | TRBV20-1 | NA | TRBJ1-5 | few
TGCAGTGCTAGAGAAAGCGGGAGCGCCTCCTACGAGCAGTACTTC | CSARESGSASYEQYF | TRBV20-1 | TRBD2 | TRBJ2-7 | few
TGTGCCAGCAGCGATTACGGGGGCTTGGATCCCTACGAGCAGTACTTC | CASSDYGGLDPYEQYF | TRBV6-1 | NA | TRBJ2-7 | few
TGTGCCAGCAGCTTAGATTACGGAGCCTCTGGGGCCAACGTCCTGACTTTC | CASSLDYGASGANVLTF | TRBV7-9 | NA | TRBJ2-6 | NA
TGTGCCAGCAGCTCCAACGCCTACAATGAGCAGTTCTTC | CASSSNAYNEQFF | TRBV9 | NA | TRBJ2-1 | NA
TGCGCCAGCAGCTTGGTGGGGAAAGGACAGGGTCTCGACGAGCAGTACTTC | CASSLVGKGQGLDEQYF | TRBV5-1 | TRBD1 | TRBJ2-7 | NA
TGTGCCAGCGGAATGAACTCGGGGGATGAGCAGTTCTTC | CASGMNSGDEQFF | TRBV13 | NA | TRBJ2-1 | NA
TGCGCCAGCAGCCCTGACTCGGGACATTTGCATTTT | CASSPDSGHLHF | TRBV4-1 | NA | TRBJ1-5 | few
TGTGCCAGCAGCTTATCACAGGGTAAAGAGACCCAGTACTTC | CASSLSQGKETQYF | TRBV7-2 | NA | TRBJ2-5 | NA
TGTGCCAGCAGACGGAGAGGTTCCTACAATGAGCAGTTCTTC | CASRRRGSYNEQFF | TRBV5-6 | NA | TRBJ2-1 | NA
TGTGCCAGCAGCTTAGTGCTGACCTCTAATGAGCAGTTCTTC | CASSLVLTSNEQFF | TRBV7-2 | NA | TRBJ2-1 | NA